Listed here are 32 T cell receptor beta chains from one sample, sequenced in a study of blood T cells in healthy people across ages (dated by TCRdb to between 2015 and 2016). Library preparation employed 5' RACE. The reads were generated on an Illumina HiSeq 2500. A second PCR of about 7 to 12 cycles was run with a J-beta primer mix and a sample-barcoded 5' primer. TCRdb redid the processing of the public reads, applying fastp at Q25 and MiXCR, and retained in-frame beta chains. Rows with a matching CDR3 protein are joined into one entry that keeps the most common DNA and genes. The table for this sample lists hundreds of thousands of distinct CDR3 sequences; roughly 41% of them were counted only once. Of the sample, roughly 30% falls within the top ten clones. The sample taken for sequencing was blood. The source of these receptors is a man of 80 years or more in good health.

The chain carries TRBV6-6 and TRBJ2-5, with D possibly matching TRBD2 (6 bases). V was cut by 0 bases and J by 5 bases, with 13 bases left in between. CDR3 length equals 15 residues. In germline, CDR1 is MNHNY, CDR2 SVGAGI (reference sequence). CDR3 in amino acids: CASSYSEGGTETQYF. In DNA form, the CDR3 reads TGTGCCAGCAGTTACTCAGAGGGCGGGACGGAGACCCAGTACTTC.

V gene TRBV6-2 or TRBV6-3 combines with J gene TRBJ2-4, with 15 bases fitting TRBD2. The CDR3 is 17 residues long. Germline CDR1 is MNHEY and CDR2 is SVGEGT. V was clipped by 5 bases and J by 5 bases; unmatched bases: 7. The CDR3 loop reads CASSPRTSGRDQNIQYF. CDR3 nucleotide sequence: TGTGCCAGCAGTCCCCGGACTAGCGGGAGGGACCAAAACATTCAGTACTTC.

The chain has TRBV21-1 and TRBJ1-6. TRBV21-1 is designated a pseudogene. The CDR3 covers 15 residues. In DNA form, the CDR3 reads TGTGCCAGCAGCAGCTCCGGACGGGATAATTCACCCCTCCACTTT. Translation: CASSSSGRDNSPLHF.

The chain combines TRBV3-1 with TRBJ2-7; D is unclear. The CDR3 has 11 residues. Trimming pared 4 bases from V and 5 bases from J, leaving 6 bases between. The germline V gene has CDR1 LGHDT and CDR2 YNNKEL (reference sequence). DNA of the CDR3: TGTGCCAGCAGCCCTGCCCACGAGCAGTACTTC. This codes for CASSPAHEQYF.

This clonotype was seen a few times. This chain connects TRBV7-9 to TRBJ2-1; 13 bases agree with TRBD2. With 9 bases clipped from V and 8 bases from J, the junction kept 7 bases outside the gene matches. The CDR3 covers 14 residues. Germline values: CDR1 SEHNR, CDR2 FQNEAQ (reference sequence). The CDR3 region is CASGTSGRAYEQFF. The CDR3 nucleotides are TGTGCCAGTGGCACTAGCGGGAGGGCCTATGAGCAGTTCTTC.

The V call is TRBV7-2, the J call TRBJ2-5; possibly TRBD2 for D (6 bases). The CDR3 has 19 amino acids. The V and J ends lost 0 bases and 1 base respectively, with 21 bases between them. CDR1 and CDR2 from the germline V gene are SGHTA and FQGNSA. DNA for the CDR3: TGTGCCAGCAGCTTAGCGCCTGCCGGGGGTTCTAGCAGCCAAGAGACCCAGTACTTC. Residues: CASSLAPAGGSSSQETQYF.

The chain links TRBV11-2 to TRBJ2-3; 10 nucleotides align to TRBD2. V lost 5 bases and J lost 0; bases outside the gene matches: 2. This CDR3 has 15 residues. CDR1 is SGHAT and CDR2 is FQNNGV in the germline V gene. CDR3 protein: CASSAGLASTDTQYF. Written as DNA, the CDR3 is TGTGCCAGCAGCGCGGGACTAGCGAGCACAGATACGCAGTATTTT.

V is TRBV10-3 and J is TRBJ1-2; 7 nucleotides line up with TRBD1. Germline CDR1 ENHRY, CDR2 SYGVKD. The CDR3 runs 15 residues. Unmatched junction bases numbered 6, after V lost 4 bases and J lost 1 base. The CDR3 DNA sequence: TGTGCCATCAGTGGGCAGGGGGGGAATAACTATGGCTACACCTTC. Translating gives CAISGQGGNNYGYTF.

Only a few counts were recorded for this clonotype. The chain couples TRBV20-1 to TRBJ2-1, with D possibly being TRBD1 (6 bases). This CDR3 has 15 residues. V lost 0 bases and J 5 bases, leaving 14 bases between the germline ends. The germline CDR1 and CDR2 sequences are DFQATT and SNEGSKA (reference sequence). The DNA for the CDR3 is TGCAGTGCTAGAGAGGCCAGGGGATCCCACAATGAGCAGTTCTTC. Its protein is CSAREARGSHNEQFF.

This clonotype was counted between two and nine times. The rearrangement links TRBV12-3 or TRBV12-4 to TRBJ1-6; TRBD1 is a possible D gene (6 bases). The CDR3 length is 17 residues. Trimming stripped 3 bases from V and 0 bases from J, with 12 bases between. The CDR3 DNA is TGTGCCAGCAGTTTTAGGGGGGGTCCCTCCTATAATTCACCCCTCCACTTT. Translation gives CASSFRGGPSYNSPLHF.

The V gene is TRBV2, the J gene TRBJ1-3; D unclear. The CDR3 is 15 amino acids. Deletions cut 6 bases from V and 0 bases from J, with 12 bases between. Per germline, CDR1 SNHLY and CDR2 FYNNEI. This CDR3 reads CASRFLPNSGNTIYF. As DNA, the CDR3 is TGTGCCAGCAGGTTTCTCCCGAACTCTGGAAACACCATATATTTT.

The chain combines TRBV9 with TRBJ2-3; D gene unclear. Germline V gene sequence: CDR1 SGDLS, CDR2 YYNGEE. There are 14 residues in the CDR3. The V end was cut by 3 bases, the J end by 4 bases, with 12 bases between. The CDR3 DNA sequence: TGTGCCAGCAGCGCTTCCAGTCTCGCAGATACGCAGTATTTT. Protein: CASSASSLADTQYF.

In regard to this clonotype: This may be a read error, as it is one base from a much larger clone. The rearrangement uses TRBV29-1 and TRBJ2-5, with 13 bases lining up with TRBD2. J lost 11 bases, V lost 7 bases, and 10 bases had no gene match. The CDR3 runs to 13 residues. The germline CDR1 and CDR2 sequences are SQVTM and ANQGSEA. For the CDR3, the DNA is TGCAGCGCACGACTAGCGGGAGGTGGTGAGCAGTACTTC. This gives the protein CSARLAGGGEQYF.

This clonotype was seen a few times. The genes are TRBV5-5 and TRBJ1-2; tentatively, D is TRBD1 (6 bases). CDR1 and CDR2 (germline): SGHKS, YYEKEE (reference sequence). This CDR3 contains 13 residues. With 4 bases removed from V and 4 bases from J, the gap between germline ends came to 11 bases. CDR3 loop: CASSPGRGYGYTF. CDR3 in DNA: TGTGCCAGCAGCCCCGGCAGGGGCTATGGCTACACCTTC.

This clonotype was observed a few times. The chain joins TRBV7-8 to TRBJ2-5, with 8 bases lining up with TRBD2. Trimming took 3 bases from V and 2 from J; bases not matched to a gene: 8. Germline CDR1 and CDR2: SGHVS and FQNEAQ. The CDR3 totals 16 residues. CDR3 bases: TGTGCCAGCAGCTTTCGTGGAGCGGGGGAACAAGAGACCCAGTACTTC. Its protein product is CASSFRGAGEQETQYF.

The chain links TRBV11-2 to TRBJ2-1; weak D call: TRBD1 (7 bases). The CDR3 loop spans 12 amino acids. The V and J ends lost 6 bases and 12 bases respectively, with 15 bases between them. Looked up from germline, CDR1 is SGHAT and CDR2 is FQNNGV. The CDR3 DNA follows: TGTGCCAGCAGATCTAGACAGGGAGGGCAGTTCTTC. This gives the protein CASRSRQGGQFF.

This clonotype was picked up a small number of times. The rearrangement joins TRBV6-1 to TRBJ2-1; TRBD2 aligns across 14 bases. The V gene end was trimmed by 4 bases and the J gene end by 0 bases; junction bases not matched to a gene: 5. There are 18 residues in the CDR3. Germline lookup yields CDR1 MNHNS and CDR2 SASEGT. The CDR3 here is CASSVTSGGGSSYNEQFF. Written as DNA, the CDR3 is TGTGCCAGCAGTGTGACTAGCGGGGGGGGAAGCTCCTACAATGAGCAGTTCTTC.

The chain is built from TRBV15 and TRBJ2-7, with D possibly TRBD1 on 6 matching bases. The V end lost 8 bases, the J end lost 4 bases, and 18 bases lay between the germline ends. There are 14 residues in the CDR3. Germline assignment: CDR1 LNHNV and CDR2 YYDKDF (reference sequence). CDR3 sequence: CATGLGPQGYEQYF. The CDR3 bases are TGTGCCACCGGGCTGGGGCCCCAGGGGTACGAGCAGTACTTC.

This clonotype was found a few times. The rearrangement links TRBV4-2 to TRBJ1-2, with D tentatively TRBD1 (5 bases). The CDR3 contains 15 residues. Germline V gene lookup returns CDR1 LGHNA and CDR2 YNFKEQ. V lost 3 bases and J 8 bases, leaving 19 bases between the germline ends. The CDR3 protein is CASSQASREEKGYTF. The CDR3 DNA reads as TGTGCCAGCAGCCAGGCATCCAGGGAGGAGAAAGGCTACACCTTC.

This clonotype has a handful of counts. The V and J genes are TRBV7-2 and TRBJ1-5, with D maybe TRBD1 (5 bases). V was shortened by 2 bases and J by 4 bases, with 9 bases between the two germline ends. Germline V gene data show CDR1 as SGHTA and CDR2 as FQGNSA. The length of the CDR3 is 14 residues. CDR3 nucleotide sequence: TGTGCCAGCAGCTTACGGCAGGGTAATCAGCCCCAGCATTTT. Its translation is CASSLRQGNQPQHF.

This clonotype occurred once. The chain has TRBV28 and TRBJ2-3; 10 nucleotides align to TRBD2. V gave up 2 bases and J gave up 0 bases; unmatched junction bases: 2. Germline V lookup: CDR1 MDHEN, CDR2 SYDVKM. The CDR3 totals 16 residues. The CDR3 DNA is TGTGCCAGCAGTTTAACTAGCGGGAAGAGCACAGATACGCAGTATTTT. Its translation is CASSLTSGKSTDTQYF.

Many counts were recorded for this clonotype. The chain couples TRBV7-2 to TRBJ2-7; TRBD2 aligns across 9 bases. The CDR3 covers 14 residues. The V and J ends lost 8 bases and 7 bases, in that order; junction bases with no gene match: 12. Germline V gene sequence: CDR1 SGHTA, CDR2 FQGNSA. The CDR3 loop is CASLTAGGPGEQYF. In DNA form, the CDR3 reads TGTGCCAGCTTAACGGCGGGAGGGCCGGGGGAGCAGTACTTC.

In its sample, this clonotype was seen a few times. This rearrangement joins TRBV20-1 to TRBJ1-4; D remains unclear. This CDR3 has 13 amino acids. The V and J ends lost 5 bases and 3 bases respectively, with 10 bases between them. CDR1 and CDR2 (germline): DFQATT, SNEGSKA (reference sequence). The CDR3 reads CSAYEAPNEKLFF. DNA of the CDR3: TGCAGTGCTTATGAGGCGCCTAATGAAAAACTGTTTTTT.

The CDR3 DNA reads TGTGCCAGCAGCTTGGCTAGGGCCCCCGTTAGCGATGAGCAGTTCTTC. This encodes CASSLARAPVSDEQFF. The chain joins TRBV5-5 to TRBJ2-1; possible D gene TRBD2, 5 bases. V lost 0 bases, J lost 8 bases, and 18 bases lay in between. The CDR3 has 16 residues. Germline-derived CDR1 and CDR2 are SGHKS and YYEKEE (reference sequence).

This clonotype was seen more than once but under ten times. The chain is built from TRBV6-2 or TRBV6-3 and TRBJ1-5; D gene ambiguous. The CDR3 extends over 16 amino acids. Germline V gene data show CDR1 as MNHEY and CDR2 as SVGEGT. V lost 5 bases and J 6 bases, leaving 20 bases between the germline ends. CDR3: CASSPVLISGSQPQHF. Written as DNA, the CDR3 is TGTGCCAGCAGTCCCGTGCTTATTTCCGGATCTCAGCCCCAGCATTTT.

CDR3 in DNA: TGTGCCAGCAGTTTATTAATCAATTCACCCCTCCACTTT. Translation gives CASSLLINSPLHF. V gene TRBV28 combines with J gene TRBJ1-6; D unresolved. The length of the CDR3 is 13 residues. The germline gives CDR1 MDHEN, CDR2 SYDVKM. V lost 1 base and J 7 bases, leaving 5 bases between the germline ends.

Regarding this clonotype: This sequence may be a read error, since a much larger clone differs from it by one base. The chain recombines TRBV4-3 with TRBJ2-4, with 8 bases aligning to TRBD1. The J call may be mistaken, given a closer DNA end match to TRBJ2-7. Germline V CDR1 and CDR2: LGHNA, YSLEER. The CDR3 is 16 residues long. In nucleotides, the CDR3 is TGCGCCTGCAGCCAAGAGACCAGGGGGCTGAACTACGAGCAGTACTTC. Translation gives CACSQETRGLNYEQYF.

CDR3 sequence: CASSFRPGTGRSGANVLTF. CDR3 sequence (DNA): TGTGCCAGCAGCTTTCGTCCCGGGACAGGGCGCTCTGGGGCCAACGTCCTGACTTTC. This sequence joins TRBV7-6 and TRBJ2-6; 9 nucleotides match TRBD1. The CDR3 spans 19 residues. Germline values: CDR1 SGHVS, CDR2 FNYEAQ. Trimming took 3 bases from V and 0 from J; bases not matched to a gene: 9.

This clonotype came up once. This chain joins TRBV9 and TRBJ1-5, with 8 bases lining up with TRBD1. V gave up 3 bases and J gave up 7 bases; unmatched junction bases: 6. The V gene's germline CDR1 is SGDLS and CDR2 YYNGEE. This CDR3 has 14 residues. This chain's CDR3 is CASSADRVGQPQHF. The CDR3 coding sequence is TGTGCCAGCAGCGCGGACAGGGTAGGCCAGCCCCAGCATTTT.

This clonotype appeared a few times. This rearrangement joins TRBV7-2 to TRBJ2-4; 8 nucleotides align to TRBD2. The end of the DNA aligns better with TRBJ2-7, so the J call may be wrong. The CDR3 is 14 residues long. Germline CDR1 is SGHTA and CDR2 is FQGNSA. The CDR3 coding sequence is TGTGCCAGCAGCTTTGGCGGGGGGTTCTACGAGCAGTACTTC. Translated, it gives CASSFGGGFYEQYF.

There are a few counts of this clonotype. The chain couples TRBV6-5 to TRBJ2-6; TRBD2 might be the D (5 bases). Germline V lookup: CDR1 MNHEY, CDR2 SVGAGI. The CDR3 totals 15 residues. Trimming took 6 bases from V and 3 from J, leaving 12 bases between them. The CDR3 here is CASRTGGVGANVLTF. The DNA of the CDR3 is TGTGCCAGCAGAACCGGAGGTGTTGGGGCCAACGTCCTGACTTTC.

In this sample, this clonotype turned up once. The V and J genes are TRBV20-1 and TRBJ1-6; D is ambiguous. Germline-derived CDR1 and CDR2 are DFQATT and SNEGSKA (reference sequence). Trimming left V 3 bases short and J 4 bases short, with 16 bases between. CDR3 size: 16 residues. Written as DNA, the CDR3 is TGCAGTGCTAGGAAGGGCGGGAGTTCTTATAATTCACCCCTCCACTTT. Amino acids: CSARKGGSSYNSPLHF.